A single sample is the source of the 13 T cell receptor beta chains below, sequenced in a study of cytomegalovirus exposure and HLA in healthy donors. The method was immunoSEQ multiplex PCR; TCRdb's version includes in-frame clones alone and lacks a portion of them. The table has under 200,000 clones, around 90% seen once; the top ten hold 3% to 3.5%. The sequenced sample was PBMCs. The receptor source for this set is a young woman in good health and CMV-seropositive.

This CDR3 is CASGRTSYNEQFF. The CDR3 nucleotides are TGTGCTTCAGGGCGGACCTCCTACAATGAGCAGTTCTTC. The V gene is TRBV9, the J gene TRBJ2-1; the D gene is possibly TRBD1 (5 bases). The germline CDR1 and CDR2 sequences are SGDLS and YYNGEE. The CDR3 totals 13 residues.

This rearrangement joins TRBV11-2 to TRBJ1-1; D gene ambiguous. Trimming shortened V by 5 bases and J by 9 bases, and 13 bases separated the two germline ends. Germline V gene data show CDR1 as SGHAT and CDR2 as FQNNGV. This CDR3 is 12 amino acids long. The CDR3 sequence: CASSQDPLKAFF. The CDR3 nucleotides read TGTGCCAGCAGCCAGGATCCTCTGAAAGCTTTCTTT.

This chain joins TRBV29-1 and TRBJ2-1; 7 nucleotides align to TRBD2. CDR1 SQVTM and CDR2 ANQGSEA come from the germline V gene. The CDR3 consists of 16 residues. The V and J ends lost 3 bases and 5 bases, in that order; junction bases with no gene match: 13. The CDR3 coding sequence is TGCAGCGTTGAGGGCGGGAGAGGTTGGAGGAACAATGAGCAGTTCTTC. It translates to CSVEGGRGWRNNEQFF.

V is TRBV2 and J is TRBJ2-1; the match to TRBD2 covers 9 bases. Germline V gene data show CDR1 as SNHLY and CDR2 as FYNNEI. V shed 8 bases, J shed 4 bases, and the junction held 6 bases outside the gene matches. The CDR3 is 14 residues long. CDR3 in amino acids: CASAATSGYNEQFF. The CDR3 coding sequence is TGTGCCAGCGCCGCGACTAGCGGTTACAATGAGCAGTTCTTC. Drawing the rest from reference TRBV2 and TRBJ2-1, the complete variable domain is EPEVTQTPSHQVTQMGQEVILRCVPISNHLYFYWYRQILGQKVEFLVSFYNNEISEKSEIFDDQFSVERPDGSNFTLKIRSTKLEDSAMYFCASAATSGYNEQFFGPGTRLTVL.

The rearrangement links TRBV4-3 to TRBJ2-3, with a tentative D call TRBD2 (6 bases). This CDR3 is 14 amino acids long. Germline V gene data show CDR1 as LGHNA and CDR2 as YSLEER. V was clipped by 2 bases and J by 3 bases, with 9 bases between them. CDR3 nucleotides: TGCGCCAGCAGCCAACCGGGGGAGACAGATACGCAGTATTTT. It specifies CASSQPGETDTQYF.

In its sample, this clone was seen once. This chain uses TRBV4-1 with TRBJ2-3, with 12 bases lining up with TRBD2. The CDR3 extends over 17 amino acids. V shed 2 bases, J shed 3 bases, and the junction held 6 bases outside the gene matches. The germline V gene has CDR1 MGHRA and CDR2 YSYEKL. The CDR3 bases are TGCGCCAGCAGCCAATCAGGACTAGCGGGACAGACAGATACGCAGTATTTT. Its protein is CASSQSGLAGQTDTQYF.

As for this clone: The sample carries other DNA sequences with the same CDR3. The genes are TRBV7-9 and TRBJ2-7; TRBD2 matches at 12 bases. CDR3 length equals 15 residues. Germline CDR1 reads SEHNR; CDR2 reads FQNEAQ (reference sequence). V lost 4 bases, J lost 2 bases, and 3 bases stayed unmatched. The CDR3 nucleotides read TGTGCCAGCAGCTACCGGACTAGCGGGACCTACGAGCAGTACTTC. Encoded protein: CASSYRTSGTYEQYF.

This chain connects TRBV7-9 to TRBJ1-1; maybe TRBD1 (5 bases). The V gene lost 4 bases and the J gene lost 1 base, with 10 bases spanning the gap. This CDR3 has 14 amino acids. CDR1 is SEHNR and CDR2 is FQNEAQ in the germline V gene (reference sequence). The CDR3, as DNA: TGTGCCAGCAGCTCTAACAGGAGGAACACTGAAGCTTTCTTT. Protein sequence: CASSSNRRNTEAFF.

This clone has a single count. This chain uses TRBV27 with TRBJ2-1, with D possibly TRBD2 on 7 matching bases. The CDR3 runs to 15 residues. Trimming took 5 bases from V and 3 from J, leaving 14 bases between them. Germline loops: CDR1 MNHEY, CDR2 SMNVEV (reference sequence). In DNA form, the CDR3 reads TGTGCCAGCAGTCCCCGGGGGGCACTCTACAATGAGCAGTTCTTC. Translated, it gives CASSPRGALYNEQFF.

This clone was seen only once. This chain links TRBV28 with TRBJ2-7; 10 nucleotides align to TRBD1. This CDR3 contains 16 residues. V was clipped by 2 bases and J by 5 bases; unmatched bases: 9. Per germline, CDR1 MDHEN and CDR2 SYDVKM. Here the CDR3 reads CASSLRPTGGNDEQYF. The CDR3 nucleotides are TGTGCCAGCAGTTTAAGACCGACAGGGGGCAACGACGAGCAGTACTTC.

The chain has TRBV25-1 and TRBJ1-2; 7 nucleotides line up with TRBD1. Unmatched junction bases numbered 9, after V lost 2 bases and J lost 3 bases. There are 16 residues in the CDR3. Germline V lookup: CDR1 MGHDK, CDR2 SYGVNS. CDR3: CASSERKGQLHYGYTF. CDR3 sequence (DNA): TGTGCCAGCAGTGAACGAAAGGGACAGCTCCACTATGGCTACACCTTC.

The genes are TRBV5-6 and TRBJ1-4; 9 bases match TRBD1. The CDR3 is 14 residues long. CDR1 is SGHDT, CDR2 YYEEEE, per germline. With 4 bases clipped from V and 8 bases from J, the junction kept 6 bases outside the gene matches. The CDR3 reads CASSPGQGWEKLFF. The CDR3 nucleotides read TGTGCCAGCAGCCCGGGACAGGGTTGGGAAAAACTGTTTTTT.

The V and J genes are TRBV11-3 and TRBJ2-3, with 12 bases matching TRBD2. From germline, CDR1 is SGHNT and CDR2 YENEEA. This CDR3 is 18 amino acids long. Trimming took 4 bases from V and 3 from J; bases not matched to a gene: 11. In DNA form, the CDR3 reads TGTGCCAGCAGCTCAACACTAGCGGGGGGCTTGAAGACAGATACGCAGTATTTT. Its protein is CASSSTLAGGLKTDTQYF.